The T cell receptor beta chain described here comes from a study of tumor-infiltrating lymphocytes in primary liver carcinoma. As for the study in general: Cases comprised patients with primary liver carcinoma who received surgical resection.

This CDR3 is 14 amino acids long. Germline V lookup: CDR1 SGHDN, CDR2 FVKESK. Germline DNA was extracted alongside blood RNA, which was obtained from unsorted whole blood. Before surgery, roughly 4 milliliters of EDTA blood were taken. Study-level results: Because of bulk unsorted sampling, CD4+ and CD8+ repertoires were not subjected to comparison. Top-250-clone fractions were significantly higher in tumors than in blood (p = 0.039).

A remark on this clonotype: Its antigen is still unknown. Sequence at one end of the junction differs from germline and may be a read error.

The authors made TCR beta cDNA from 400 to 550 ng total RNA with a constant-region primer. Construction of TCR beta libraries relied on three successive nested multiplex PCR rounds employing slightly modified ARM-PCR. The study ran its first two PCR rounds for approximately 10 cycles each, using TRBV1-TRBV30 forward primers and a C-beta reverse primer. TCRdb reprocessed the multiplex PCR reads via MiXCR and lists one record per CDR3 protein. Here the sample spans approximately 340,000 distinct CDR3 sequences, roughly 61% being singletons. The sequence was obtained from a man between 35 and 55 years old with primary liver carcinoma and hepatitis B virus infection. The chain is built from TRBV14 and TRBJ2-7; no reliable D call. Material: peripheral blood. DNA for the CDR3: TGTGCCAGCAGCCCCAGCCCCAGACTCTACGAGCAGTGCTTC. This sequence encodes CASSPSPRLYEQCF.